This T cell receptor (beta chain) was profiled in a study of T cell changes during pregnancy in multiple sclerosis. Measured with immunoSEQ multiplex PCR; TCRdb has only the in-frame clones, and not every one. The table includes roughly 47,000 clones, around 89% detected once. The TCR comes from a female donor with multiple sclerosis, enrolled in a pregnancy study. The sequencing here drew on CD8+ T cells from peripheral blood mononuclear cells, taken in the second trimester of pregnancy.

CDR3 sequence (DNA): TGCGCCAGCAGCCAGGGAATCCAAGAGACCCAGTACTTC. Translated: CASSQGIQETQYF. The chain is built from TRBV5-1 and TRBJ2-5, with a tentative D call TRBD1 (5 bases). V was clipped by 4 bases and J by 1 base, with 8 bases between them. The CDR3 extends over 13 amino acids. Germline V gives CDR1 SGHRS, CDR2 YFSETQ.